These T cell receptor beta chains were read from a single sample in a study of T-cell memory formation after mild COVID-19. TCRdb redid the calling of the 5' RACE reads with MiXCR, one entry per CDR3 protein. This sample has 300,000 to 400,000 distinct CDR3 sequences; about a sixth occur once, and the top ten carry 20% to 25%. The material sequenced was PBMCs or a T cell subset sorted from them (not recorded which). The origin of the receptors is a young man who had mild COVID-19 (a few samples of this study predate the infection). Cell type and time point are not known. The CDR3 runs from the conserved cysteine through the conserved F or W. A D gene is named only where the DNA matches it firmly. Size tells how often a clone was seen (once, few, many) or the class of an expanded clone, and some rows leave it out.

j_call: TRBJ2-1
v_call: TRBV7-6
d_call: TRBD2
clone_size: NA
cdr3_nt: TGTGCCAGCAGCTCGAGACTAGCGGGAGCGTTAGGTGAGCAGTTCTTC
cdr3_aa: CASSSRLAGALGEQFF

j_call: TRBJ1-1
v_call: TRBV27
d_call: NA
clone_size: NA
cdr3_nt: TGTGCCAGCCGCCTAGGGGCCTCCTACACTGAAGCTTTCTTT
cdr3_aa: CASRLGASYTEAFF

j_call: TRBJ1-5
v_call: TRBV4-3
d_call: NA
clone_size: many
cdr3_nt: TGCGCCAGCAGCCAAGTCGGAGGTCAGCCCCAGCATTTT
cdr3_aa: CASSQVGGQPQHF

j_call: TRBJ1-1
v_call: TRBV6-2/TRBV6-3
d_call: NA
clone_size: many
cdr3_nt: TGTGCCAGCAGTTACGGGGGGGGATTGACTGAAGCTTTCTTT
cdr3_aa: CASSYGGGLTEAFF

j_call: TRBJ1-2
v_call: TRBV12-3/TRBV12-4
d_call: NA
clone_size: many
cdr3_nt: TGTGCCAGCAGTTTAGGGAACTATGGCTACACCTTC
cdr3_aa: CASSLGNYGYTF

j_call: TRBJ2-4
v_call: TRBV7-8
d_call: NA
clone_size: few
cdr3_nt: TGTGCCAGCAGCTCCCTCGCCCTAGCCAAAAACATTCAGTACTTC
cdr3_aa: CASSSLALAKNIQYF

j_call: TRBJ1-1
v_call: TRBV5-1
d_call: NA
clone_size: many
cdr3_nt: TGTGCCAGCAGCCTACCGGGTTTGAACACTGAAGCTTTCTTT
cdr3_aa: CASSLPGLNTEAFF

j_call: TRBJ2-1
v_call: TRBV10-3
d_call: TRBD2
clone_size: many
cdr3_nt: TGTGCCATCAGTGAGGTGACTAGCGGGGTAAACAATGAGCAGTTCTTC
cdr3_aa: CAISEVTSGVNNEQFF

j_call: TRBJ2-1
v_call: TRBV4-1
d_call: NA
clone_size: NA
cdr3_nt: TGCGCCAGCAGCCAAGCGGGGATCGAGGTTCAGGAGCAGTTCTTC
cdr3_aa: CASSQAGIEVQEQFF

j_call: TRBJ2-3
v_call: TRBV7-9
d_call: TRBD1
clone_size: few
cdr3_nt: TGTGCCAGCAGCTTCTGGGACAGGGTCACAGATACGCAGTATTTT
cdr3_aa: CASSFWDRVTDTQYF

j_call: TRBJ2-1
v_call: TRBV28
d_call: TRBD2
clone_size: NA
cdr3_nt: TGTACAACGGGGGGGCCGCGTGAGCAGTTCTTC
cdr3_aa: CTTGGPREQFF

j_call: TRBJ1-5
v_call: TRBV20-1
d_call: TRBD1
clone_size: NA
cdr3_nt: TGCAGTGCACAGGGACAGCGCAATCAGCCCCAGCATTTT
cdr3_aa: CSAQGQRNQPQHF

j_call: TRBJ2-7
v_call: TRBV7-2
d_call: NA
clone_size: NA
cdr3_nt: TGTGCCAGCAGCCAGGTTTGGGGTCGGCAGTACTTC
cdr3_aa: CASSQVWGRQYF

j_call: TRBJ2-2
v_call: TRBV25-1
d_call: TRBD1
clone_size: few
cdr3_nt: TGTGCCAGCAGTGAATTGGGGCAGGGGGCCACCGGGGAGCTGTTTTTT
cdr3_aa: CASSELGQGATGELFF

j_call: TRBJ2-5
v_call: TRBV11-2
d_call: TRBD2
clone_size: few
cdr3_nt: TGTGCCAGCAGCTTAGATCAAATTGGGACTACGTACTTC
cdr3_aa: CASSLDQIGTTYF

j_call: TRBJ2-2
v_call: TRBV20-1
d_call: NA
clone_size: NA
cdr3_nt: TGCAGTGCTAGGAGACAGCACACCGGGGAGCTGTTTTTT
cdr3_aa: CSARRQHTGELFF

j_call: TRBJ1-2
v_call: TRBV21-1
d_call: NA
clone_size: NA
cdr3_nt: TGTGCCAGCAGCAAAAATCCGGCGGGACTACACTATGGCTACACCTTC
cdr3_aa: CASSKNPAGLHYGYTF

j_call: TRBJ1-1
v_call: TRBV6-1
d_call: NA
clone_size: NA
cdr3_nt: TGTGCCAGCAGGGCCCTGGCAGGGTGGACTGAAGCTTTCTTT
cdr3_aa: CASRALAGWTEAFF

j_call: TRBJ2-5
v_call: TRBV30
d_call: NA
clone_size: many
cdr3_nt: TGTGCCTGGAGGCCCCCGACTGGAGAGACCCAGTACTTC
cdr3_aa: CAWRPPTGETQYF

j_call: TRBJ2-7
v_call: TRBV7-9
d_call: NA
clone_size: many
cdr3_nt: TGTGCCAGCAGCCCTAGACAGGGAGGTTACGAGCAGTACTTC
cdr3_aa: CASSPRQGGYEQYF

j_call: TRBJ2-3
v_call: TRBV11-2
d_call: NA
clone_size: few
cdr3_nt: TGTGCCAGCAGCTCTCTTAGGAGAGATACGCAGTATTTT
cdr3_aa: CASSSLRRDTQYF

j_call: TRBJ1-4
v_call: TRBV28
d_call: NA
clone_size: few
cdr3_nt: TGTGCCAGCAGCCTCGGTAGGGGGGAGGGTGAAAAACTGTTTTTT
cdr3_aa: CASSLGRGEGEKLFF

j_call: TRBJ1-2
v_call: TRBV6-2/TRBV6-3
d_call: NA
clone_size: NA
cdr3_nt: TGTGCCAGCAGTTACCAACAACCTCTCGGTGGCTACACCTTC
cdr3_aa: CASSYQQPLGGYTF

j_call: TRBJ1-4
v_call: TRBV20-1
d_call: NA
clone_size: few
cdr3_nt: TGCAGTGCTAGGAAATCGGCAGGAAATGAAAAACTGTTTTTT
cdr3_aa: CSARKSAGNEKLFF

j_call: TRBJ1-5
v_call: TRBV6-5
d_call: NA
clone_size: NA
cdr3_nt: TGTGCCAGCAGTCGACAGATCAATCAGCCCCAGCATTTT
cdr3_aa: CASSRQINQPQHF

j_call: TRBJ2-5
v_call: TRBV6-2/TRBV6-3
d_call: NA
clone_size: few
cdr3_nt: TGTGCCAGCAGTTTCGGCCGCGACAGCTCGCGGGAGACCCAGTACTTC
cdr3_aa: CASSFGRDSSRETQYF

j_call: TRBJ1-5
v_call: TRBV20-1
d_call: NA
clone_size: once
cdr3_nt: TGCAGTGCCCAGGAGGCCCAGCATTTT
cdr3_aa: CSAQEAQHF

j_call: TRBJ2-5
v_call: TRBV29-1
d_call: NA
clone_size: few
cdr3_nt: TGCAGCGTCGTAAGTCGGCTAGCAAGGGAGACCCAGTACTTC
cdr3_aa: CSVVSRLARETQYF

j_call: TRBJ2-3
v_call: TRBV28
d_call: NA
clone_size: few
cdr3_nt: TGTGCCAGCAGTTTCCCGCGCGGCTATACTAGAGATACGCAGTATTTT
cdr3_aa: CASSFPRGYTRDTQYF

j_call: TRBJ1-3
v_call: TRBV29-1
d_call: NA
clone_size: many
cdr3_nt: TGCAGCGCCGGGGGGCCAGGAAACTCTGGAAACACCATATATTTT
cdr3_aa: CSAGGPGNSGNTIYF

j_call: TRBJ2-3
v_call: TRBV29-1
d_call: NA
clone_size: many
cdr3_nt: TGCAGCGTTGGCCAGGGCACAGGGACAGATACGCAGTATTTT
cdr3_aa: CSVGQGTGTDTQYF

j_call: TRBJ2-3
v_call: TRBV21-1
d_call: NA
clone_size: NA
cdr3_nt: TGTGCCAGCAGCAGTAGGCGGGACACAGATACGCAGTATTTT
cdr3_aa: CASSSRRDTDTQYF

j_call: TRBJ2-5
v_call: TRBV7-2
d_call: TRBD2
clone_size: many
cdr3_nt: TGTGCCAGCAGCCCCTTAGCGGGGGAAGAGACCCAGTACTTC
cdr3_aa: CASSPLAGEETQYF

j_call: TRBJ2-1
v_call: TRBV6-2/TRBV6-3
d_call: TRBD1
clone_size: NA
cdr3_nt: TGTGCCAGCAGCTCCCAGGGGGTCTACAATGAGCAGTTCTTC
cdr3_aa: CASSSQGVYNEQFF

j_call: TRBJ2-5
v_call: TRBV6-5
d_call: TRBD2
clone_size: once
cdr3_nt: TGTGCCAGCAGTTATGCTAGCGGGGATCGTGAGACCCAGTACTTC
cdr3_aa: CASSYASGDRETQYF

j_call: TRBJ1-1
v_call: TRBV5-1
d_call: TRBD1
clone_size: few
cdr3_nt: TGCGCCAGCAGCTTGGAGGGGACAGCGATTGAAGCTTTCTTT
cdr3_aa: CASSLEGTAIEAFF

j_call: TRBJ2-6
v_call: TRBV2
d_call: NA
clone_size: many
cdr3_nt: TGTGCCAGCAGTGCGAGCTCTGGGGCCAACGTCCTGACTTTC
cdr3_aa: CASSASSGANVLTF

j_call: TRBJ1-1
v_call: TRBV4-2
d_call: NA
clone_size: NA
cdr3_nt: TGTGCCAGCAGCCAACGCAGAACAGGCGCCTACACTGAAGCTTTCTTT
cdr3_aa: CASSQRRTGAYTEAFF

j_call: TRBJ2-7
v_call: TRBV24-1
d_call: NA
clone_size: NA
cdr3_nt: TGTGCCACCAGGGGCCCCCCCGGGGCACCCGAATACTTC
cdr3_aa: CATRGPPGAPEYF

j_call: TRBJ2-2
v_call: TRBV27
d_call: NA
clone_size: NA
cdr3_nt: TGTGCCAGCAGACTGGAGGTGAGGACCGGGGAGCTGTTTTTT
cdr3_aa: CASRLEVRTGELFF

j_call: TRBJ2-7
v_call: TRBV15
d_call: NA
clone_size: NA
cdr3_nt: TGTGCCACCAGCAGACACAAGAACGTCCCCGAGCAGTACTTC
cdr3_aa: CATSRHKNVPEQYF

j_call: TRBJ2-7
v_call: TRBV5-1
d_call: TRBD1
clone_size: few
cdr3_nt: TGCGCCAGCAGCTATACAGGGGGTATCGAGCAGTACTTC
cdr3_aa: CASSYTGGIEQYF

j_call: TRBJ2-1
v_call: TRBV3-1
d_call: NA
clone_size: few
cdr3_nt: TGTGCCAGCAGCCTTCGGGGCGGGCGGCTTCTTACCTACAATGAGCAGTTCTTC
cdr3_aa: CASSLRGGRLLTYNEQFF

j_call: TRBJ1-1
v_call: TRBV5-1
d_call: TRBD1
clone_size: NA
cdr3_nt: TGCGCCAGCAGCTCTTACCGGACAGGGAGGAGTGAAGCTTTCTTT
cdr3_aa: CASSSYRTGRSEAFF

j_call: TRBJ2-5
v_call: TRBV7-2
d_call: TRBD2
clone_size: many
cdr3_nt: TGTGCCAGCAGCGGCGTTAGCGGGGGCCAAGAGACCCAGTACTTC
cdr3_aa: CASSGVSGGQETQYF

j_call: TRBJ2-3
v_call: TRBV6-4
d_call: NA
clone_size: NA
cdr3_nt: TGTGCCAGCAGCCCCCGAGTAGTAGAGGAGGCAGATACGCAGTATTTT
cdr3_aa: CASSPRVVEEADTQYF

j_call: TRBJ2-5
v_call: TRBV12-3/TRBV12-4
d_call: NA
clone_size: few
cdr3_nt: TGTGCCAGCAGTAGGGTGTCTGCGACCCAGTACTTC
cdr3_aa: CASSRVSATQYF

j_call: TRBJ1-2
v_call: TRBV5-1
d_call: NA
clone_size: NA
cdr3_nt: TGCGCCAGCAGCTTTGATAAGCCTCACTATGGCTACACCTTC
cdr3_aa: CASSFDKPHYGYTF

j_call: TRBJ2-3
v_call: TRBV7-3
d_call: TRBD2
clone_size: few
cdr3_nt: TGTGCCAGCAGCCCACAGACTAGCGGGGGGGCAGATACGCAGTATTTT
cdr3_aa: CASSPQTSGGADTQYF

j_call: TRBJ2-3
v_call: TRBV9
d_call: NA
clone_size: NA
cdr3_nt: TGTGCCAGCAGCGTAGGCGGAGCCCATCGCACAGATACGCAGTATTTT
cdr3_aa: CASSVGGAHRTDTQYF

j_call: TRBJ1-6
v_call: TRBV5-1
d_call: NA
clone_size: NA
cdr3_nt: TGCGCCAGCAGCTCCGACAGGATGGAACCCCTCCACTTT
cdr3_aa: CASSSDRMEPLHF